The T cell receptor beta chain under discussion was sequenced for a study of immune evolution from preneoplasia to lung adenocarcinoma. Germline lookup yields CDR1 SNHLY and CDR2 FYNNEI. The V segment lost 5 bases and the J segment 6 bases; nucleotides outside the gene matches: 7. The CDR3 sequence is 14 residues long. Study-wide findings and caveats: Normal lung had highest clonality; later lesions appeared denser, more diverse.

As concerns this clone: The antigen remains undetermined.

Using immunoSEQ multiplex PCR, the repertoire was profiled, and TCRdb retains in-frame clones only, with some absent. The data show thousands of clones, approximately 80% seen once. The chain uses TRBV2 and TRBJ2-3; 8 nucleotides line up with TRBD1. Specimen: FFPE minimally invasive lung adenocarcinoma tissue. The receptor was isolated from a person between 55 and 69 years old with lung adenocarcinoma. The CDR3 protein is CASSLQGAGDTQYF. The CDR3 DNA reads TGTGCCAGCAGTCTCCAGGGGGCAGGTGATACGCAGTATTTT.